What follows is one T cell receptor (beta chain) and its context. The CDR3 extends over 19 amino acids. Trimming at V came to 0 bases and at J to 7 bases, leaving 13 bases not matched to a gene. CDR1 SGHVS and CDR2 FNYEAQ come from the germline V gene. The source of the sample is a study of blood T cell repertoires in COVID-19. Study-wide context: T cells, B-cell-depleted T cells, or PBMCs supplied cDNA or gDNA.

TCRdb's table, derived via immunoSEQ multiplex PCR, lists solely in-frame clones and lacks some. The sample carries approximately 180,000 clones, approximately 89% recorded once. The chain joins TRBV7-6 to TRBJ2-1, with 12 bases that match TRBD2. This sequence was found in a woman aged 40 to 55 with acute COVID-19. The sequencing sample was made of PBMCs or T cells enriched from blood (not recorded which). CDR3 bases: TGTGCCAGCAGCTTAGCGACTAGCGGGGGCCCTAGTCCGCGTAATGAGCAGTTCTTC. Translating it yields CASSLATSGGPSPRNEQFF. Filled out from reference TRBV7-6 and TRBJ2-1, the complete variable domain reads GAGVSQSPRYKVTKRGQDVALRCDPISGHVSLYWYRQALGQGPEFLTYFNYEAQQDKSGLPNDRFSAERPEGSISTLTIQRTEQRDSAMYRCASSLATSGGPSPRNEQFFGPGTRLTVL.